The clone carrying this T cell receptor beta chain was counted ten times or more. The germline V gene has CDR1 SGHTA and CDR2 FQGNSA. V dropped 5 bases and J dropped 2 bases, with 23 bases sitting between them. CDR3 length: 18 amino acids. These data belong to a study of T cells in Graves' hyperthyroidism and ophthalmopathy. There were TCR beta CDR3 regions amplified from RNA transcripts. RT-PCR in the first round (using the HTBI primer set) targeted the TCR CDR3. TCRdb analysed the multiplex PCR reads with MiXCR anew, one entry per CDR3 protein. The data hold about 740,000 distinct CDR3 sequences, with 14% observed a single time.

This receptor was obtained from a woman aged 18-30 years with Graves' hyperthyroidism. The sequencing input was blood. The genes are TRBV7-2 and TRBJ2-3; tentatively, D is TRBD1 or TRBD2 (6 bases each). The CDR3 sequence is CASSPPGGGPPSTDTQYF. The CDR3 DNA follows: TGTGCCAGCAGCCCCCCCGGGGGCGGGCCACCTTCCACAGATACGCAGTATTTT.